The 2 T cell receptor beta chains given below trace back to one sample, sequenced in a study of OX40 agonist ivuxolimab in advanced cancers. Profiling relied on immunoSEQ multiplex PCR, and the TCRdb table lists in-frame clones only, not all of them. In the table there are just over 60,000 clones, around 87% of which are singletons. Sequenced here: CD4+ or CD8+ T cells sorted from blood, sampled in a trial of the OX40 agonist ivuxolimab. These receptors were obtained from an adult with an advanced solid tumor such as melanoma, head and neck, liver or kidney cancer.

This rearrangement joins TRBV27 to TRBJ2-3, with D tentatively TRBD2 (7 bases). Trimming cost V 3 bases and J 5 bases, with 15 bases left between them. CDR1 MNHEY and CDR2 SMNVEV come from the germline V gene (reference sequence). This CDR3 has 15 amino acids. This CDR3 reads CASSFTREGGDTQYF. The CDR3 DNA is TGTGCCAGCAGTTTCACTAGGGAGGGGGGAGATACGCAGTATTTT.

The chain is built from TRBV5-5 and TRBJ2-3; D possibly corresponds to TRBD1 (6 bases). CDR1 SGHKS and CDR2 YYEKEE come from the germline V gene (reference sequence). V was cut by 4 bases and J by 14 bases, with 23 bases left in between. CDR3 size: 14 residues. CDR3 nucleotides: TGTGCCAGCAGCACAGAAGCCCCAGGGGTAGAGCTGTATTTT. Protein sequence: CASSTEAPGVELYF.